The present TCR beta chain was sequenced within a study of response to subunit inactivated influenza vaccine. MiXCR was run by TCRdb on the RT-PCR reads, yielding one entry per CDR3 protein. The sample holds about 520,000 distinct CDR3 sequences; about 7.2% are singletons and the top ten take about an eighth. CDR1 is MNHEY, CDR2 SMNVEV, per germline (reference sequence). The germline V and J ends were trimmed by 3 bases and 4 bases, with 10 bases remaining between them. The CDR3 contains 14 residues. The receptor was isolated from a man aged 50 to 69 who received an inactivated influenza vaccine. The rearrangement uses TRBV27 and TRBJ2-1; weak D call: TRBD2 (6 bases). The sample here was PBMCs from blood, taken 23 to 25 months after vaccination. Here the CDR3 reads CASSFGLPYNEQFF. DNA for the CDR3: TGTGCCAGCAGTTTCGGACTACCGTACAATGAGCAGTTCTTC.